These 16 T cell receptor beta chains originate from one sample sequenced in a study of OX40 agonist ivuxolimab in advanced cancers. Library construction relied on the immunoSEQ multiplex PCR assay. Held by TCRdb, this immuneACCESS table contains in-frame sequences only and omits some clones. Under half of the omission traces to an unresolved V gene where checked; the cause of the rest is unknown. The sample table records fewer than 100,000 clones; about 79% of these occur just once. The leading ten clones occupy about 1.6% of the sample. Sequenced material: CD4+ or CD8+ T cells sorted from blood, taken in a trial of the OX40 agonist ivuxolimab. These receptors were obtained from an adult with an advanced solid tumor such as melanoma, head and neck, liver or kidney cancer.

The chain links TRBV11-2 to TRBJ2-7, with TRBD1 as a possible D gene (6 bases). The germline V gene has CDR1 SGHAT and CDR2 FQNNGV. The CDR3 is 15 amino acids. With 2 bases removed from V and 3 bases from J, the gap between germline ends came to 14 bases. The CDR3 nucleotides read TGTGCCAGCAGCTTACTTTGGGGACAAATCTACGAGCAGTACTTC. This encodes CASSLLWGQIYEQYF. Supplemented by reference TRBV11-2 and TRBJ2-7, the full variable domain reads EAGVAQSPRYKIIEKRQSVAFWCNPISGHATLYWYQQILGQGPKLLIQFQNNGVVDDSQLPKDRFSAERLKGVDSTLKIQPAKLEDSAVYLCASSLLWGQIYEQYFGPGTRLTVT.

The rearrangement links TRBV18 to TRBJ2-3; 15 bases align to TRBD2. Germline V gives CDR1 KGHSH, CDR2 LQKENI. This CDR3 has 16 residues. V lost 2 bases and J lost 7; bases outside the gene matches: 4. The chain's CDR3 is CASSPTGTSGGNTQYF. The CDR3 DNA reads as TGTGCCAGCTCACCAACAGGGACTAGCGGGGGGAATACGCAGTATTTT. The full variable domain, rest sourced from reference TRBV18 and TRBJ2-3, is NAGVMQNPRHLVRRRGQEARLRCSPMKGHSHVYWYRQLPEEGLKFMVYLQKENIIDESGMPKERFSAEFPKEGPSILRIQQVVRGDSAAYFCASSPTGTSGGNTQYFGPGTRLTVL.

This clone has more than one count but fewer than ten. The V gene is TRBV21-1, the J gene TRBJ2-7; the DNA was not used to check the table's D call, TRBD1. TRBV21-1 is tagged as a pseudogene. CDR3 length: 17 amino acids. CDR3 residues: CASSKGGTGKHPYEQYF. The CDR3 DNA reads as TGTGCCAGCAGCAAAGGCGGGACAGGGAAACATCCCTACGAGCAGTACTTC.

The chain recombines TRBV6-5 with TRBJ1-2, with 9 bases aligning to TRBD1. J gave up 7 bases and V 0 bases, and 0 bases lay outside the gene matches. The CDR3 length is 13 residues. CDR1 and CDR2 from the germline V gene are MNHEY and SVGAGI. CDR3 in amino acids: CASSYSDRGGYTF. The DNA for the CDR3 is TGTGCCAGCAGTTACTCGGACAGGGGTGGCTACACCTTC.

The chain is built from TRBV28 and TRBJ1-2; maybe TRBD1 (5 bases). The CDR3 consists of 16 residues. Trimming took off 5 bases at V and 3 bases at J, with 19 bases between the two ends. CDR1 is MDHEN, CDR2 SYDVKM, per germline. The CDR3 is CASSTLAGSYYYGYTF. The CDR3 DNA reads as TGTGCCAGCAGTACCCTGGCAGGGTCTTATTACTATGGCTACACCTTC.

The chain joins TRBV7-2 to TRBJ2-1; either TRBD1 or TRBD2 may fit D (5 bases each). The CDR3 is 15 residues long. The germline CDR1 and CDR2 sequences are SGHTA and FQGNSA. Trimming shortened V by 5 bases and J by 5 bases, and 16 bases separated the two germline ends. The CDR3 is CASSHRSGRDNEQFF. CDR3 DNA sequence: TGTGCCAGCAGCCACAGATCGGGACGGGACAATGAGCAGTTCTTC. The full variable domain, rest sourced from reference TRBV7-2 and TRBJ2-1, is GAGVSQSPSNKVTEKGKDVELRCDPISGHTALYWYRQSLGQGLEFLIYFQGNSAPDKSGLPSDRFSAERTGGSVSTLTIQRTQQEDSAVYLCASSHRSGRDNEQFFGPGTRLTVL.

A single count supports this clone. The genes are TRBV2 and TRBJ2-7; 8 bases map to TRBD1. CDR1 is SNHLY, CDR2 FYNNEI, per germline. Trimming took 5 bases from V and 5 from J; bases not matched to a gene: 11. The CDR3 length is 15 residues. CDR3 protein: CASSPQGAYGNEQYF. CDR3 coding DNA: TGTGCCAGCAGTCCGCAGGGGGCTTACGGGAACGAGCAGTACTTC.

The chain couples TRBV19 to TRBJ1-5; D is perhaps TRBD1 (6 bases). The CDR3 is 17 residues long. Trimming pared 9 bases from V and 1 base from J, leaving 22 bases between. The germline CDR1 and CDR2 sequences are LNHDA and SQIVND (reference sequence). The chain's CDR3 is CASPGHIKSSSNQPQHF. The DNA of the CDR3 is TGTGCCAGCCCGGGACACATAAAATCCTCCAGCAATCAGCCCCAGCATTTT.

This clone was seen just once. The V gene is TRBV5-6, the J gene TRBJ1-3; 9 bases line up with TRBD1. The germline CDR1 and CDR2 sequences are SGHDT and YYEEEE. CDR3 length: 18 residues. The V gene end was trimmed by 4 bases and the J gene end by 1 base; junction bases not matched to a gene: 12. CDR3 nucleotide sequence: TGTGCCAGCAGCCGGACAGGGGTCCGGAGCGGTTCTGGAAACACCATATATTTT. Translation: CASSRTGVRSGSGNTIYF.

The chain carries TRBV7-8 and TRBJ1-1; D not resolved. V lost 5 bases and J lost 5, with 21 bases in between. CDR1 and CDR2 from the germline V gene are SGHVS and FQNEAQ. CDR3 length: 16 amino acids. The CDR3 reads CASSDGRRPAETEAFF. The CDR3 DNA is TGTGCCAGCAGCGACGGGCGCAGGCCGGCCGAAACTGAAGCTTTCTTT. Full variable domain (missing parts from reference TRBV7-8 and TRBJ1-1): GAGVSQSPRYKVAKRGQDVALRCDPISGHVSLFWYQQALGQGPEFLTYFQNEAQLDKSGLPSDRFFAERPEGSVSTLKIQRTQQEDSAVYLCASSDGRRPAETEAFFGQGTRLTVV.

The chain combines TRBV28 with TRBJ2-1, with D possibly called TRBD1 or TRBD2 (6 bases each). The CDR3 runs 11 residues. Between the trimmed V and J ends, which lost 6 bases and 7 bases, there was a span of 7 bases. The V gene's germline CDR1 is MDHEN and CDR2 SYDVKM. The CDR3 nucleotides read TGTGCCAGCAGAGGGGGGAATGAGCAGTTCTTC. It yields the protein CASRGGNEQFF.

The rearrangement joins TRBV5-1 to TRBJ2-1, with unresolved D. V was trimmed by 0 bases and J by 4 bases, leaving 8 bases between them. Germline V CDR1 and CDR2: SGHRS, YFSETQ. The CDR3 loop spans 14 amino acids. As DNA, the CDR3 is TGCGCCAGCAGCTTGGCTAGTACATACAATGAGCAGTTCTTC. It encodes CASSLASTYNEQFF. Complete variable domain (other parts from reference TRBV5-1 and TRBJ2-1): KAGVTQTPRYLIKTRGQQVTLSCSPISGHRSVSWYQQTPGQGLQFLFEYFSETQRNKGNFPGRFSGRQFSNSRSEMNVSTLELGDSALYLCASSLASTYNEQFFGPGTRLTVL.

The chain joins TRBV30 to TRBJ2-7; D gene ambiguous. This CDR3 comprises 12 residues. Trimming left V 0 bases short and J 3 bases short, with 6 bases between. Germline values: CDR1 GTSNPN, CDR2 SVGIG (reference sequence). In DNA, the CDR3 is TGTGCCTGGAGTGTAAACCGCTACGAGCAGTACTTC. This translates into CAWSVNRYEQYF.

V gene TRBV4-3 combines with J gene TRBJ2-6; D uncertain. The V gene's germline CDR1 is LGHNA and CDR2 YSLEER. This CDR3 has 16 residues. V lost 0 bases and J 4 bases, leaving 10 bases between the germline ends. CDR3 loop: CASSQDNGPGANVLTF. Written as DNA, the CDR3 is TGCGCCAGCAGCCAAGATAACGGCCCCGGGGCCAACGTCCTGACTTTC.

V usage is TRBV4-3 and J usage is TRBJ1-1, with D hard to call. V was cut by 1 base and J by 1 base, with 13 bases left in between. The CDR3 totals 16 residues. Per the germline V gene, CDR1 is LGHNA and CDR2 is YSLEER. The CDR3, as DNA: TGCGCCAGCAGCCAAGTACTCAGGTTTACGAACACTGAAGCTTTCTTT. Translated: CASSQVLRFTNTEAFF.

The chain is built from TRBV2 and TRBJ2-7; TRBD1 might be the D (5 bases). The length of the CDR3 is 18 residues. The germline V gene has CDR1 SNHLY and CDR2 FYNNEI. Trimming pared 2 bases from V and 0 bases from J, leaving 20 bases between. The CDR3 protein is CASSERWAGQGVSYEQYF. The DNA for the CDR3 is TGTGCCAGCAGTGAAAGGTGGGCTGGGCAGGGTGTCTCCTACGAGCAGTACTTC.